The next 27 T cell receptor beta chains were all read from a single sample in a study of regulatory T cells in long-lasting Graves disease. Time point in this sample: persistent/refractory GD, antithyroid drugs over 5 years with positive TRAb. Isolated PBMC RNA provided the starting material for the TCR library. Researchers made TCR beta libraries by using iRepertoire HTBI primers and running Arm-PCR on CDR3 regions. TCRdb re-called the multiplex PCR reads through MiXCR, storing one row per CDR3 protein. The sample records around 450,000 distinct CDR3 sequences, roughly 21% being singletons. The sample consisted of peripheral blood mononuclear cells (PBMCs), taken when the disease was refractory, from a patient treated with antithyroid drugs. The receptors come from a female donor with Graves disease.

The chain uses TRBV30 and TRBJ1-4; D gene uncertain. Per the germline V gene, CDR1 is GTSNPN and CDR2 is SVGIG (reference sequence). With 1 base removed from V and 8 bases from J, the gap between germline ends came to 11 bases. There are 13 residues in the CDR3. This chain's CDR3 is CAWSDGVREKLFF. CDR3 DNA: TGTGCCTGGAGTGACGGGGTGCGGGAAAAACTGTTTTTT.

The chain's CDR3 is CATKPTGLRGHNEQFF. Here the CDR3 DNA reads TGTGCCACCAAACCAACCGGGCTTCGGGGGCACAATGAGCAGTTCTTC. J is TRBJ2-1 and V is TRBV19, with D possibly called TRBD1 or TRBD2 (6 bases each). The CDR3 is made up of 16 amino acids. Trimming pared 10 bases from V and 5 bases from J, leaving 24 bases between. CDR1 is LNHDA and CDR2 is SQIVND in the germline V gene (reference sequence). The variable domain in full, with the rest retrieved from reference TRBV19 and TRBJ2-1, is DGGITQSPKYLFRKEGQNVTLSCEQNLNHDAMYWYRQDPGQGLRLIYYSQIVNDFQKGDIAEGYSVSREKKESFPLTVTSAQKNPTAFYLCATKPTGLRGHNEQFFGPGTRLTVL.

The rearrangement uses TRBV7-9 and TRBJ2-5, with TRBD2 matching over 13 bases. This CDR3 is built from 18 residues. Germline-derived CDR1 and CDR2 are SEHNR and FQNEAQ (reference sequence). Trimming took 0 bases from V and 3 from J; bases not matched to a gene: 7. This chain's CDR3 is CASSLAATSGGGKETQYF. CDR3 in DNA: TGTGCCAGCAGCTTAGCCGCTACTAGCGGGGGGGGAAAAGAGACCCAGTACTTC.

The gene calls are TRBV7-2 and TRBJ2-1; TRBD2 matches at 13 bases. This CDR3 comprises 16 residues. The germline CDR1 and CDR2 sequences are SGHTA and FQGNSA. V shed 4 bases and J 7 bases; nucleotides not matched to a gene: 7. The CDR3 is CASSSRGLAGVNEQFF. As DNA, the CDR3 is TGTGCCAGCAGCTCTCGAGGACTAGCGGGAGTTAATGAGCAGTTCTTC.

This clonotype has more than one count but fewer than ten. Relative to the germline gene, one junction end is altered; a read error may explain this. The chain combines TRBV7-6 with TRBJ1-3; the D is unclear. Germline lookup yields CDR1 SGHVS and CDR2 FNYEAQ. This CDR3 spans 15 amino acids. CDR3 in amino acids: CASSPDFFSGNTIYF. In DNA form, the CDR3 reads TGTGCCAGCAGCCCAGACTTTTTCTCTGGGAACACCATATATTTT.

This clonotype was picked up a small number of times. A read error may explain this, as a much larger clone is one base away. The chain carries TRBV28 and TRBJ2-7, with D unclear. CDR3 length equals 12 residues. CDR1 and CDR2 from the germline V gene are MDHEN and SYDVKM. In DNA, the CDR3 is TGTGCCAGCAGGTTATGGAGTTACGAGCAGTACTTC. It codes for CASRLWSYEQYF.

The rearrangement links TRBV30 to TRBJ2-5; D is undetermined. Germline values: CDR1 GTSNPN, CDR2 SVGIG (reference sequence). The CDR3 runs to 13 residues. V was trimmed by 0 bases and J by 6 bases, leaving 11 bases between them. As DNA, the CDR3 is TGTGCCTGGAGTGTACTCGCGTTGAAGACCCAGTACTTC. Residues: CAWSVLALKTQYF.

The genes are TRBV5-1 and TRBJ2-5; D may match TRBD1 or TRBD2 (5 bases each). The CDR3 is 18 residues long. The germline V gene encodes CDR1 SGHRS and CDR2 YFSETQ. Trimming shortened V by 3 bases and J by 0 bases, and 21 bases separated the two germline ends. The CDR3 is CASSWELDRRVHQETQYF. Here the CDR3 DNA reads TGCGCCAGCAGCTGGGAGCTCGACAGACGCGTACACCAAGAGACCCAGTACTTC.

With respect to this clonotype: With a much larger clone just one base away, this may be a read error. V gene TRBV15 combines with J gene TRBJ2-5, with 8 bases lining up with TRBD2. The CDR3 is 17 residues long. Per germline, CDR1 LNHNV and CDR2 YYDKDF (reference sequence). V was pared by 1 base and J by 1 base, with 8 bases of the junction left unmatched. This chain's CDR3 is CATSRGISGAFQETQYF. The CDR3 DNA reads as TGTGCCACCAGCAGAGGGATTAGCGGGGCTTTCCAAGAGACCCAGTACTTC.

This clonotype was recorded once. The chain carries TRBV10-3 and TRBJ2-7, with 8 positions matching TRBD2. The junction had 6 bases not matched to a gene; V was cut back by 10 bases and J by 4 bases. CDR1 is ENHRY and CDR2 is SYGVKD in the germline V gene. CDR3 size: 12 residues. The CDR3 region is CATYGGDYEQYF. The CDR3 bases are TGTGCCACCTACGGGGGGGATTACGAGCAGTACTTC.

The rearrangement joins TRBV20-1 to TRBJ2-3; D is uncertain. Trimming cost V 5 bases and J 4 bases, with 7 bases left between them. The V gene's germline CDR1 is DFQATT and CDR2 SNEGSKA (reference sequence). The length of the CDR3 is 11 residues. The CDR3 spells CSAFPSDTQYF. In DNA, the CDR3 is TGCAGTGCTTTCCCCTCAGATACGCAGTATTTT.

This sequence joins TRBV28 and TRBJ2-7, with a weak D call TRBD2 (6 bases). V was trimmed by 6 bases and J by 2 bases, leaving 17 bases between them. Germline-derived CDR1 and CDR2 are MDHEN and SYDVKM. The CDR3 length is 15 residues. The CDR3 nucleotides are TGTGCCAGCAGCCCAAGTGGACTATCGACCTACGAGCAGTACTTC. This translates into CASSPSGLSTYEQYF.

In the case of this clonotype: Possible read error: a much larger clone is one base away. The CDR3 end shows no conserved phenylalanine or tryptophan, and so a read error is likely. The chain uses TRBV6-1 and TRBJ1-2; TRBD1 matches at 7 bases. Germline CDR1 MNHNS, CDR2 SASEGT. J was trimmed by 1 base and V by 6 bases; bases with no gene match: 14. The length of the CDR3 is 17 residues. As DNA, the CDR3 is TGTGCCAGCAGGAAGTCCGGGACAGCTCAATTTAACTATGGCTACACCTCC. It yields the protein CASRKSGTAQFNYGYTS.

The chain is built from TRBV7-9 and TRBJ1-2; weak D call: TRBD1 (5 bases). The V gene lost 3 bases and the J gene lost 10 bases, with 18 bases spanning the gap. In germline, CDR1 is SEHNR, CDR2 FQNEAQ (reference sequence). The CDR3 is 14 amino acids. CDR3 in amino acids: CASSFSNGAGDYTF. The CDR3, as DNA: TGTGCCAGCAGCTTCTCAAACGGGGCCGGGGACTACACCTTC. The entire variable domain, with the rest obtained from reference TRBV7-9 and TRBJ1-2, is as follows: DTGVSQNPRHKITKRGQNVTFRCDPISEHNRLYWYRQTLGQGPEFLTYFQNEAQLEKSRLLSDRFSAERPKGSFSTLEIQRTEQGDSAMYLCASSFSNGAGDYTFGSGTRLTVV.

This clonotype was detected only a few times. This rearrangement joins TRBV11-1 to TRBJ2-2, with 7 nucleotides matching TRBD1. This CDR3 is built from 16 residues. Per germline, CDR1 SGHAT and CDR2 FQDESV (reference sequence). Trimming at V came to 3 bases and at J to 2 bases, leaving 6 bases not matched to a gene. Here the CDR3 reads CASSLRTGGNTGELFF. In nucleotides, the CDR3 is TGTGCCAGCAGCTTGAGGACAGGCGGAAACACCGGGGAGCTGTTTTTT. Combining the CDR3 with reference TRBV11-1 and TRBJ2-2 gives the whole variable domain EAEVAQSPRYKITEKSQAVAFWCDPISGHATLYWYRQILGQGPELLVQFQDESVVDDSQLPKDRFSAERLKGVDSTLKIQPAELGDSAMYLCASSLRTGGNTGELFFGEGSRLTVL.

This clonotype appeared a few times. The CDR3 sequence: CASSQVVVETQYF. The CDR3 DNA is TGCGCCAGCAGCCAAGTTGTGGTCGAGACCCAGTACTTC. V is TRBV4-1 and J is TRBJ2-5, with no clear D. The ends were cut back, 1 base at V and 5 bases at J, with 8 bases in the middle. This CDR3 is 13 amino acids long. The germline V gene encodes CDR1 MGHRA and CDR2 YSYEKL.

Only a few counts were recorded for this clonotype. The chain joins TRBV30 to TRBJ1-6, with unresolved D. The CDR3 is made up of 14 amino acids. The germline V gene has CDR1 GTSNPN and CDR2 SVGIG (reference sequence). Trimming stripped 8 bases from V and 8 bases from J, with 19 bases between. The CDR3 protein is CAGQGVGSDSPLHF. Written as DNA, the CDR3 is TGTGCCGGCCAAGGAGTCGGCTCCGATTCACCCCTCCACTTT.

Ten or more counts support this clonotype. The J gene is TRBJ2-5, the V gene TRBV6-9; 7 bases are a match to TRBD1. The V and J ends lost 4 bases and 5 bases, in that order; junction bases with no gene match: 10. This CDR3 has 15 amino acids. CDR1 MNHGY and CDR2 SVAAGI come from the germline V gene. The CDR3 sequence is CASSWTQGTGETQYF. The CDR3 DNA reads as TGTGCCAGCAGTTGGACACAGGGGACGGGCGAGACCCAGTACTTC.

The rearrangement joins TRBV7-3 to TRBJ2-1; D possibly corresponds to TRBD2 (7 bases). V shed 5 bases and J shed 3 bases, with 20 bases lying between them. Germline V gene lookup returns CDR1 SGHTA and CDR2 FQGTGA. This CDR3 contains 17 residues. For the CDR3, the DNA is TGTGCCAGCAGCCGCGGGGGCGCCCACTCAAGCTACAATGAGCAGTTCTTC. Encoded protein: CASSRGGAHSSYNEQFF.

The chain carries TRBV5-5 and TRBJ2-7; D perhaps matches TRBD2 (6 bases). V lost 9 bases to trimming and J lost 1 base, with 23 bases between them. The CDR3 runs to 16 residues. Per germline, CDR1 SGHKS and CDR2 YYEKEE (reference sequence). The DNA for the CDR3 is TGTGCCACCTCTCCCGGGCGGGGACCACCTTCCTACGAGCAGTACTTC. As protein: CATSPGRGPPSYEQYF.

The V and J genes are TRBV5-1 and TRBJ2-7; 9 positions agree with TRBD1. This CDR3 has 16 residues. CDR1 and CDR2 (germline): SGHRS, YFSETQ. J was trimmed by 2 bases and V by 0 bases; bases with no gene match: 6. The CDR3 loop is CASSLAWTGVPYEQYF. The CDR3 coding sequence is TGCGCCAGCAGCTTGGCCTGGACAGGGGTGCCCTACGAGCAGTACTTC. The full variable domain, in which reference TRBV5-1 and TRBJ2-7 provide the parts outside the CDR3, is KAGVTQTPRYLIKTRGQQVTLSCSPISGHRSVSWYQQTPGQGLQFLFEYFSETQRNKGNFPGRFSGRQFSNSRSEMNVSTLELGDSALYLCASSLAWTGVPYEQYFGPGTRLTVT.

This clonotype was observed many times. The chain combines TRBV12-3 or TRBV12-4 with TRBJ2-5; TRBD2 agrees at 11 bases. The J segment lost 3 bases and the V segment lost 0 bases, leaving 3 bases of the junction unmatched. The CDR3 is 16 residues long. The CDR3 nucleotides are TGTGCCAGCAGTTTAGCGCCACTAGCGGGGGAAGAGACCCAGTACTTC. Translating gives CASSLAPLAGEETQYF.

The sample holds one count of this clonotype. The chain links TRBV5-1 to TRBJ1-1, with D maybe TRBD1 (5 bases). This CDR3 has 18 residues. The germline gives CDR1 SGHRS, CDR2 YFSETQ. Trimming took off 3 bases at V and 0 bases at J, with 21 bases between the two ends. The CDR3 loop reads CASSWERDSPGVNTEAFF. CDR3 coding DNA: TGCGCCAGCAGCTGGGAGAGGGACTCACCTGGGGTGAACACTGAAGCTTTCTTT.

The chain has TRBV5-1 and TRBJ2-2; D is undetermined. The CDR3 spans 14 residues. Trimming removed 6 bases at V and 6 bases at J, with 15 bases between. CDR1 is SGHRS and CDR2 is YFSETQ in the germline V gene. The CDR3, as DNA: TGCGCCAGCACCGGGTCGGCCCCATCCGGGGAGCTGTTTTTT. Translated, it gives CASTGSAPSGELFF.

V usage is TRBV27 and J usage is TRBJ2-5; D gene uncertain. CDR1 and CDR2 (germline): MNHEY, SMNVEV (reference sequence). Trimming pared 1 base from V and 4 bases from J, leaving 7 bases between. The CDR3 spans 13 residues. CDR3 nucleotides: TGTGCCAGCAGTTTATTTGGTGGAGAGACCCAGTACTTC. This gives the protein CASSLFGGETQYF.

This clonotype was seen many times. The chain is built from TRBV28 and TRBJ1-1; D is undetermined. Trimming removed 3 bases from V and 3 bases from J, with 14 bases in between. CDR1 MDHEN and CDR2 SYDVKM come from the germline V gene. There are 15 residues in the CDR3. In nucleotides, the CDR3 is TGTGCCAGCAGTTTTGTGGATTCGGAGGACACTGAAGCTTTCTTT. Protein: CASSFVDSEDTEAFF. The full variable domain, rest sourced from reference TRBV28 and TRBJ1-1, is DVKVTQSSRYLVKRTGEKVFLECVQDMDHENMFWYRQDPGLGLRLIYFSYDVKMKEKGDIPEGYSVSREKKERFSLILESASTNQTSMYLCASSFVDSEDTEAFFGQGTRLTVV.

The V call is TRBV30, the J call TRBJ1-1; D gene unclear. Germline loops: CDR1 GTSNPN, CDR2 SVGIG (reference sequence). Trimming pared 0 bases from V and 3 bases from J, leaving 8 bases between. This CDR3 has 13 amino acids. The CDR3 DNA reads as TGTGCCTGGAGTGTAGCCGGCGACACTGAAGCTTTCTTT. Translated, it gives CAWSVAGDTEAFF.